A selection of T cell receptor beta chains follows, all from one sample in a study of T-cell memory formation after mild COVID-19. Each CDR3 protein is one row after TCRdb ran MiXCR on the 5' RACE reads. The sample has 200,000 or so distinct CDR3 sequences; about 17% are singletons. The sequenced sample consisted of PBMCs or a T cell subset sorted from them (not recorded which). The receptors come from an adult woman who had mild COVID-19 (a few samples of this study predate the infection). Cell type and time point are not known. CDR3s include the opening cysteine and the closing phenylalanine or tryptophan. Fields, in order: V gene, J gene, D gene, CDR3 protein. The D gene is left open where the match is weak.

TRBV20-1	TRBJ2-5	TRBD1	CSARPTGLETQYF
TRBV5-1	TRBJ1-6	NA	CASSYGDTSQNSPLHF
TRBV6-2/TRBV6-3	TRBJ1-3	TRBD1	CASSVGRQGPGNTIYF
TRBV7-9	TRBJ2-2	NA	CASSWPGTGELFF
TRBV6-5	TRBJ1-1	NA	CASRPTRSAFF
TRBV5-1	TRBJ2-5	NA	CASSLGDFQETQYF
TRBV5-1	TRBJ2-5	NA	CASSLDNQGETQYF
TRBV25-1	TRBJ2-3	TRBD1	CASSGGQGKGDTQYF
TRBV28	TRBJ2-4	NA	CASTDIAKNIQYF
TRBV3-1	TRBJ2-5	TRBD2	CASSYPGTSGETQYF
TRBV15	TRBJ1-5	TRBD1	CATSEEDRGTAAQHF
TRBV4-2	TRBJ1-1	NA	CASSQDWAGKNTEAFF
TRBV7-8	TRBJ1-1	NA	CASSYERDGHEAFF
TRBV11-2	TRBJ2-5	TRBD2	CASSSRLAGGEETQYF
TRBV19	TRBJ2-1	TRBD2	CASRNQRGVHEQFF
TRBV21-1	TRBJ1-2	NA	CASSKNAREGNYGYTF
TRBV18	TRBJ1-2	NA	CASSPAPGRSYGYTF
TRBV4-3	TRBJ2-5	TRBD1	CASSQNRGPQETQYF
TRBV15	TRBJ2-1	NA	CATRPTGNYNEQFF
TRBV18	TRBJ2-7	NA	CASSPWEGRGSYEQYF
TRBV7-8	TRBJ2-3	TRBD2	CASSSRDYPSTDTQYF
TRBV4-1	TRBJ2-1	NA	CASSQDPGTPNEQFF
TRBV10-3	TRBJ2-1	TRBD2	CAISAHETSGIGDEQFF
TRBV12-3/TRBV12-4	TRBJ2-2	NA	CASSLRRTGELFF
TRBV24-1	TRBJ2-5	TRBD1	CATSETRTGLSQETQYF
TRBV4-3	TRBJ2-6	NA	CASSPNPGSGANVLTF
TRBV7-2	TRBJ2-3	NA	CASSFRPGADTQYF
TRBV4-3	TRBJ1-1	TRBD1	CASSQDPGQGWAEAFF
TRBV12-3/TRBV12-4	TRBJ2-2	NA	CASKQTGGRADTGELFF
TRBV3-1	TRBJ2-1	TRBD2	CASSQDLVSGGYNEQFF
TRBV5-1	TRBJ2-2	TRBD2	CASRGGTNTGELFF
TRBV24-1	TRBJ2-5	NA	CATSDPAEYQETQYF
TRBV5-6	TRBJ1-5	NA	CASSLWNQPQHF
TRBV4-3	TRBJ2-3	TRBD2	CASSKGSAGTSPDTQYF
TRBV5-1	TRBJ2-5	NA	CASSLPTVQETQYF
TRBV6-6	TRBJ1-3	NA	CASQNGVGNTIYF
TRBV12-3/TRBV12-4	TRBJ1-6	TRBD1	CASSLGGGESPLHF
TRBV6-5	TRBJ2-6	TRBD1	CASSPGGQTGANVLTF
TRBV12-3/TRBV12-4	TRBJ2-3	TRBD2	CASSPHSGNGDTQYF
TRBV27	TRBJ2-1	NA	CASSFTRGSEQFF
TRBV27	TRBJ1-5	NA	CASSLKAGSHWSQHF
TRBV7-8	TRBJ1-5	NA	CASSFSGAAVPQHF
TRBV12-3/TRBV12-4	TRBJ1-3	NA	CASSFGGSGNTIYF
TRBV5-1	TRBJ2-3	NA	CASSGGYSTDTQYF
TRBV6-2/TRBV6-3	TRBJ2-5	NA	CASSPPGETQYF
TRBV29-1	TRBJ2-5	TRBD1	CSVEGAGGHQETQYF
TRBV29-1	TRBJ2-3	NA	CSVERRVGTDTQYF
TRBV6-6	TRBJ2-4	NA	CASSYSGDIQYF
TRBV7-2	TRBJ2-3	TRBD1	CASSNQQGGRGTDTQYF
TRBV11-3	TRBJ2-1	NA	CASSPEFGVLFF